Shown below are 23 T cell receptor beta chains from a single sample sequenced in a study of blood T cell repertoires in COVID-19. TCRdb keeps only in-frame clones here, not all; method: immunoSEQ multiplex PCR. The sample comprises about 70,000 clones, around 91% of which are singletons, and roughly 2.7% rests with the top ten. The sample taken for sequencing was peripheral blood. These receptors originate from a middle-aged man with acute or convalescent COVID-19.

The rearrangement uses TRBV7-8 and TRBJ1-2, with D perhaps matching TRBD1 (5 bases). The germline V and J ends were trimmed by 1 base and 3 bases, with 15 bases remaining between them. Per the germline V gene, CDR1 is SGHVS and CDR2 is FQNEAQ. The CDR3 has 16 residues. The CDR3 nucleotides are TGTGCCAGCAGCTTAGGGGGCCGGGTTGATGACTATGGCTACACCTTC. As protein: CASSLGGRVDDYGYTF.

This sequence joins TRBV3-1 (or the pseudogene TRBV3-2) and TRBJ2-7; 8 nucleotides line up with TRBD2. With 0 bases clipped from V and 6 bases from J, the junction kept 7 bases outside the gene matches. CDR1 is LGHDT, CDR2 YNNKEL, per germline (reference sequence). The CDR3 length is 15 residues. The DNA for the CDR3 is TGTGCCAGCAGCCAAGATAGAGGGACTAGAGGCGAGCAGTACTTC. This encodes CASSQDRGTRGEQYF.

This chain connects TRBV7-2 to TRBJ2-5, with D perhaps matching TRBD2 (5 bases). Germline lookup yields CDR1 SGHTA and CDR2 FQGNSA. The CDR3 length is 12 residues. Trimming stripped 1 base from V and 5 bases from J, with 5 bases between. CDR3 sequence (DNA): TGTGCCAGCAGCTTAGGGAGGGAGACCCAGTACTTC. This encodes CASSLGRETQYF.

The chain combines TRBV28 with TRBJ2-1, with 14 bases lining up with TRBD2. CDR1 and CDR2 from the germline V gene are MDHEN and SYDVKM. V gave up 6 bases and J gave up 8 bases; unmatched junction bases: 3. The CDR3 has 14 amino acids. The DNA for the CDR3 is TGTGCCAGCAGCGGGACTAGCGGGAGCTATGAGCAGTTCTTC. Translation: CASSGTSGSYEQFF.

The rearrangement links TRBV11-2 to TRBJ2-1, with D unclear. The V gene lost 4 bases and the J gene lost 9 bases, with 10 bases spanning the gap. Germline V gene lookup returns CDR1 SGHAT and CDR2 FQNNGV. This CDR3 spans 12 amino acids. CDR3 DNA: TGTGCCAGCAGCTACCACATGGCTGAGCAGTTCTTC. Residues: CASSYHMAEQFF. The complete variable domain, with remaining parts taken from reference TRBV11-2 and TRBJ2-1, reads EAGVAQSPRYKIIEKRQSVAFWCNPISGHATLYWYQQILGQGPKLLIQFQNNGVVDDSQLPKDRFSAERLKGVDSTLKIQPAKLEDSAVYLCASSYHMAEQFFGPGTRLTVL.

This clone occurred once. This chain uses TRBV5-3 with TRBJ1-3; no reliable D call. TRBV5-3 is labeled an ORF, and its function is uncertain. CDR3 length: 16 residues. Trimming removed 4 bases from V and 2 bases from J, with 16 bases in between. CDR3 nucleotide sequence: TGTGCCAGAAGCCCAAGCCTTACAGAAACTGGAAACACCATATATTTT. This gives the protein CARSPSLTETGNTIYF.

The chain is built from TRBV3-1 (or the pseudogene TRBV3-2) and TRBJ2-7; D uncertain. Germline CDR1 is LGHDT and CDR2 is YNNKEL (reference sequence). V lost 0 bases to trimming and J lost 0 bases, with 18 bases between them. This CDR3 spans 18 amino acids. The CDR3 protein is CASSQESIWAPISYEQYV. The CDR3 DNA reads as TGTGCCAGCAGCCAAGAGTCAATTTGGGCCCCTATCTCCTACGAGCAGTACGTC.

The V gene is TRBV5-8, the J gene TRBJ1-2, with D unresolved. Germline V gene lookup returns CDR1 SGHTS and CDR2 YDEGEE. The CDR3 has 14 residues. V dropped 1 base and J dropped 2 bases, with 9 bases sitting between them. As DNA, the CDR3 is TGTGCCAGCAGCTTGCGGGTTACGAACTATGGCTACACCTTC. It is translated as CASSLRVTNYGYTF.

The gene calls are TRBV10-1 and TRBJ1-1, with D unresolved. V lost 0 bases and J 4 bases, leaving 12 bases between the germline ends. The germline V gene has CDR1 WNHNN and CDR2 SYGVQD (reference sequence). This CDR3 spans 15 amino acids. The CDR3 here is CASSESGVRGTEAFF. DNA of the CDR3: TGCGCCAGCAGTGAGTCCGGGGTACGGGGCACTGAAGCTTTCTTT.

V gene TRBV19 combines with J gene TRBJ1-2; D gene uncertain. The CDR3 loop spans 12 amino acids. The V end lost 3 bases, the J end lost 4 bases, and 6 bases lay between the germline ends. The germline gives CDR1 LNHDA, CDR2 SQIVND (reference sequence). The DNA for the CDR3 is TGTGCCAGTAGTATTGAGAGCTATGGCTACACCTTC. The encoded protein is CASSIESYGYTF.

This chain connects TRBV7-9 to TRBJ2-7, with 14 nucleotides matching TRBD2. The CDR3 extends over 18 amino acids. J lost 2 bases, V lost 3 bases, and 9 bases had no gene match. The V gene's germline CDR1 is SEHNR and CDR2 FQNEAQ (reference sequence). Written as DNA, the CDR3 is TGTGCCAGCAGCTTCGGCGGAATGGGACTAGCGGGAGCCTACGAGCAGTACTTC. As protein: CASSFGGMGLAGAYEQYF. The full variable domain, completed using reference TRBV7-9 and TRBJ2-7, is DTGVSQNPRHKITKRGQNVTFRCDPISEHNRLYWYRQTLGQGPEFLTYFQNEAQLEKSRLLSDRFSAERPKGSFSTLEIQRTEQGDSAMYLCASSFGGMGLAGAYEQYFGPGTRLTVT.

The V call is TRBV7-7, the J call TRBJ2-4; D might be TRBD1 (6 bases). The CDR3 covers 18 residues. Germline V gene lookup returns CDR1 SSHAT and CDR2 FNYEAQ (reference sequence). V lost 4 bases and J 1 base, leaving 20 bases between the germline ends. CDR3 nucleotide sequence: TGTGCCAGCAGCTCGGTTCAGAGGACAGCTTTGGCCAAAAACATTCAGTACTTC. It translates to CASSSVQRTALAKNIQYF.

The genes are TRBV4-1 and TRBJ2-3; D may be TRBD2 (6 bases). The CDR3 extends over 16 amino acids. V dropped 3 bases and J dropped 4 bases, with 17 bases sitting between them. Germline V CDR1 and CDR2: MGHRA, YSYEKL. DNA of the CDR3: TGCGCCAGCAGCCAGCAATCGAGACTAGTTCCAGATACGCAGTATTTT. Its protein is CASSQQSRLVPDTQYF.

This clone was recorded once. The V gene is TRBV10-3, the J gene TRBJ2-7, with 8 nucleotides matching TRBD1. The germline V gene encodes CDR1 ENHRY and CDR2 SYGVKD. Losses at the gene ends were 7 bases for V and 4 bases for J; bases not matched to a gene: 6. This CDR3 has 13 amino acids. CDR3 coding DNA: TGTGCCATCAAGGACAGGGAGGCTTACGAGCAGTACGTC. The encoded protein is CAIKDREAYEQYV.

The rearrangement uses TRBV11-2 and TRBJ2-7; 7 bases fit TRBD2. This CDR3 is built from 13 residues. J was trimmed by 2 bases and V by 5 bases; bases with no gene match: 3. Per the germline V gene, CDR1 is SGHAT and CDR2 is FQNNGV. In nucleotides, the CDR3 is TGTGCCAGCAGCGGAGGGACTACCTACGAGCAGTACTTC. Its protein product is CASSGGTTYEQYF.

This chain joins TRBV28 and TRBJ1-5; D unclear. The CDR3 has 16 amino acids. Deletions cut 6 bases from V and 0 bases from J, with 15 bases between. The germline V gene has CDR1 MDHEN and CDR2 SYDVKM. The CDR3 DNA is TGTGCCAGCAGCCCAGGAAGAGCGGGTAGCAATCAGCCCCAGCATTTT. It yields the protein CASSPGRAGSNQPQHF.

CDR3 nucleotides: TGTGCCAGCAGCGTCGGCGGAAGCGGGAGAATGTGGTCAGATACGCAGTATTTT. It encodes CASSVGGSGRMWSDTQYF. The chain joins TRBV5-4 to TRBJ2-3, with 8 bases identical to TRBD2. Trimming took 4 bases from V and 4 from J; bases not matched to a gene: 17. The CDR3 covers 18 residues. The germline gives CDR1 SGHNT, CDR2 YYREEE (reference sequence).

The chain couples TRBV9 to TRBJ2-1; D possibly corresponds to TRBD2 (7 bases). Germline V gene data show CDR1 as SGDLS and CDR2 as YYNGEE. CDR3 length: 16 residues. Trimming removed 0 bases from V and 3 bases from J, with 13 bases in between. This chain's CDR3 is CASSVAGEGDYNEQFF. In nucleotides, the CDR3 is TGTGCCAGCAGCGTAGCCGGGGAGGGGGACTACAATGAGCAGTTCTTC.

This clone has only a few counts. This chain links TRBV9 with TRBJ1-1; D unresolved. Germline V CDR1 and CDR2: SGDLS, YYNGEE. The CDR3 loop spans 15 amino acids. Trimming stripped 0 bases from V and 3 bases from J, with 12 bases between. In DNA, the CDR3 is TGTGCCAGCAGCGTAGGGAGGAACCGGGACACTGAAGCTTTCTTT. The encoded protein is CASSVGRNRDTEAFF.

The chain is built from TRBV6-5 and TRBJ2-3; 9 bases align to TRBD2. Trimming at V came to 9 bases and at J to 3 bases, leaving 10 bases not matched to a gene. The CDR3 length is 15 residues. Germline CDR1 and CDR2: MNHEY and SVGAGI. CDR3 loop: CASRGPSGKTDTQYF. CDR3 DNA sequence: TGTGCCAGTCGAGGGCCTAGCGGGAAAACAGATACGCAGTATTTT.

The chain carries TRBV21-1 and TRBJ2-1; the D call of TRBD2 is as the table states it, not checked on the DNA. TRBV21-1 is shown as a pseudogene. The CDR3 is 18 residues long. The CDR3 sequence is CASSNAGVRLSYCNEQFF. DNA of the CDR3: TGTGCCAGCAGCAATGCAGGAGTGAGACTATCCTACTGCAATGAGCAGTTCTTC.

This chain joins TRBV11-1 and TRBJ2-5, with a weak D call TRBD1 (6 bases). Germline CDR1 SGHAT, CDR2 FQDESV (reference sequence). The CDR3 has 16 residues. V lost 5 bases and J lost 1, with 17 bases in between. CDR3: CASSAQGAGAQETQYF. CDR3 DNA sequence: TGTGCCAGCAGCGCACAGGGCGCAGGGGCCCAAGAGACCCAGTACTTC.

In regard to this clone: Mismatch with germline at one junction end may stem from a read error. The rearrangement joins TRBV28 to TRBJ1-2, with D unclear. Germline values: CDR1 MDHEN, CDR2 SYDVKM. The CDR3 is 12 residues long. The CDR3: CASSLRNRRTNF. CDR3 nucleotides: TGTGCCAGCAGTTTACGTAATAGAAGAACTAACTTC.